The T cell receptor (beta chain) described here comes from a study of OX40 agonist ivuxolimab in advanced cancers. Overall study context: Cohort: 80% to 85% men, mean age around 61, aged about 23 to 80. Previous treatment with anti-PD-1, anti-PD-L1 or anti-CTLA-4 therapy was allowed; 35% to 50% had received some. Notes on the study in general: Expanded clones tended on average to be more numerous among CD8+ T cells than CD4+.

This clone was detected once. Its antigen is unidentified. The protocol was immunoSEQ multiplex PCR, while the TCRdb copy is restricted to in-frame clones and leaves out a portion. In the table there are some 69,000 clones, more than 85% of which are singletons. This TCR was sampled from an adult with an advanced solid tumor such as melanoma, head and neck, liver or kidney cancer. The sequencing used CD4+ or CD8+ T cells sorted from blood, collected in a trial of the OX40 agonist ivuxolimab.

The CDR3 DNA is TGTGCCATCAGAAGGACTAGCGGGACGAACACCGGGGAGCTGTTTTTT. Its translation is CAIRRTSGTNTGELFF. The chain has TRBV10-3 and TRBJ2-2; 12 positions agree with TRBD2. CDR1 is ENHRY, CDR2 SYGVKD, per germline. CDR3 length: 16 residues. J lost 0 bases, V lost 6 bases, and 2 bases had no gene match.